Listed here are 18 T cell receptor beta chains from one sample, sequenced in a study of blood T cell repertoires in COVID-19. Repertoires were generated with immunoSEQ multiplex PCR, while TCRdb's copy carries only in-frame clones and drops some. Among 200,000 to 250,000 clones listed, roughly 79% were seen once. The specimen was peripheral blood. The source is a woman of 80 years or more with acute or convalescent COVID-19.

The gene calls are TRBV19 and TRBJ2-6; D not certain. Looked up from germline, CDR1 is LNHDA and CDR2 is SQIVND (reference sequence). The CDR3 has 15 amino acids. V was shortened by 3 bases and J by 0 bases, with 6 bases between the two germline ends. This CDR3 is CASSISLSGANVLTF. As DNA, the CDR3 is TGTGCCAGTAGTATTAGTCTCTCTGGGGCCAACGTCCTGACTTTC.

CDR3 region: CASSQDLRQGTNYGYTF. As DNA, the CDR3 is TGCGCCAGCAGCCAAGACTTGAGGCAGGGTACTAACTATGGCTACACCTTC. V and J are TRBV4-3 and TRBJ1-2, with D possibly TRBD1 on 5 matching bases. V was shortened by 0 bases and J by 0 bases, with 14 bases between the two germline ends. Germline assignment: CDR1 LGHNA and CDR2 YSLEER. This CDR3 comprises 17 residues.

The V gene is TRBV12-3 or TRBV12-4, the J gene TRBJ2-1, with TRBD1 as a possible D gene (6 bases). This CDR3 region has 12 residues. The ends were cut back, 4 bases at V and 7 bases at J, with 8 bases in the middle. The CDR3 DNA is TGTGCCAGCAGTTCCCAGGGGAATGAGCAGTTCTTC. Protein: CASSSQGNEQFF.

This clone occurred many times. The chain combines TRBV15 with TRBJ1-5, with no clear D. This CDR3 is 12 amino acids long. Deletions cut 0 bases from V and 7 bases from J, with 4 bases between. Per the germline V gene, CDR1 is LNHNV and CDR2 is YYDKDF (reference sequence). The CDR3 reads CATSRDLQPQHF. As DNA, the CDR3 is TGTGCCACCAGCAGAGATCTCCAGCCCCAGCATTTT. Filled out from reference TRBV15 and TRBJ1-5, the complete variable domain reads DAMVIQNPRYQVTQFGKPVTLSCSQTLNHNVMYWYQQKSSQAPKLLFHYYDKDFNNEADTPDNFQSRRPNTSFCFLDIRSPGLGDTAMYLCATSRDLQPQHFGDGTRLSIL.

CDR3 in DNA: TGTGCTAGTGGTTTCTTTTTAGCGGGAGGGGCCGGGGAGCTGTTTTTT. Encoded protein: CASGFFLAGGAGELFF. This rearrangement joins TRBV12-5 to TRBJ2-2; 11 bases are a match to TRBD2. This CDR3 has 16 amino acids. J was trimmed by 6 bases and V by 3 bases; bases with no gene match: 6. Germline V CDR1 and CDR2: LGHNT, FRNRAP.

This sequence joins TRBV28 and TRBJ1-6; D possibly corresponds to TRBD1 (5 bases). This CDR3 region has 14 residues. V dropped 6 bases and J dropped 8 bases, with 14 bases sitting between them. The V gene's germline CDR1 is MDHEN and CDR2 SYDVKM. This chain's CDR3 is CASSFPTRDSPLHF. The CDR3 region has the DNA TGTGCCAGCAGCTTCCCCACCAGGGATTCACCCCTCCACTTT.

The chain uses TRBV7-9 and TRBJ2-7; D is uncertain. Germline V CDR1 and CDR2: SEHNR, FQNEAQ (reference sequence). V was shortened by 0 bases and J by 5 bases, with 5 bases between the two germline ends. This CDR3 region has 12 residues. CDR3 sequence: CASSLASNEQYF. The CDR3 region has the DNA TGTGCCAGCAGCTTAGCTAGTAACGAGCAGTACTTC.

This clone was counted only a few times. The chain has TRBV7-3 and TRBJ2-1; 10 bases agree with TRBD2. The germline CDR1 and CDR2 sequences are SGHTA and FQGTGA. Germline trimming cut 4 bases from V and 5 bases from J; bases unmatched to any gene: 11. This CDR3 is built from 17 residues. This CDR3 reads CASSSRRSSGRDNEQFF. The CDR3 DNA follows: TGTGCCAGCAGCTCTCGCCGGTCTAGCGGGAGAGACAATGAGCAGTTCTTC.

CDR3 nucleotide sequence: TGTGCCATCAACCCCGGGACAGGGTCCTACAATGAGCAGTTCTTC. Translating gives CAINPGTGSYNEQFF. The V and J genes are TRBV10-3 and TRBJ2-1; TRBD1 matches 9 bases. From germline, CDR1 is ENHRY and CDR2 SYGVKD. J lost 1 base, V lost 7 bases, and 5 bases had no gene match. The CDR3 runs to 15 residues.

V gene TRBV29-1 combines with J gene TRBJ2-5; weak D call: TRBD1 (6 bases). CDR1 SQVTM and CDR2 ANQGSEA come from the germline V gene. Trimming removed 4 bases at V and 3 bases at J, with 12 bases between. The CDR3 covers 13 residues. Written as DNA, the CDR3 is TGCAGCGTTGCGGCCAGGGGAGAAGAGACCCAGTACTTC. Translation: CSVAARGEETQYF.

The chain is built from TRBV5-6 and TRBJ1-2; D may be TRBD1 (5 bases). This CDR3 has 14 residues. Germline assignment: CDR1 SGHDT and CDR2 YYEEEE. V was clipped by 2 bases and J by 4 bases, with 12 bases between them. This CDR3 is CASSLGGVFYGYTF. The DNA of the CDR3 is TGTGCCAGCAGCTTAGGAGGGGTATTCTATGGCTACACCTTC.

The rearrangement uses TRBV18 and TRBJ2-1; D is perhaps TRBD1 (6 bases). The germline V gene has CDR1 KGHSH and CDR2 LQKENI. The CDR3 runs to 17 residues. V was cut by 1 base and J by 0 bases, with 13 bases left in between. Here the CDR3 reads CASSPQLRGSSYNEQFF. Written as DNA, the CDR3 is TGTGCCAGCTCACCACAGCTCAGGGGAAGCTCCTACAATGAGCAGTTCTTC.

The chain employs TRBV2 and TRBJ2-2; D might be TRBD1 (8 bases). Germline V lookup: CDR1 SNHLY, CDR2 FYNNEI. The V gene lost 6 bases and the J gene lost 5 bases, with 16 bases spanning the gap. CDR3 size: 15 residues. The CDR3 sequence: CASRNHRGGTGELFF. In nucleotides, the CDR3 is TGTGCCAGCAGGAATCACAGGGGGGGGACCGGGGAGCTGTTTTTT.

This rearrangement joins TRBV29-1 to TRBJ2-3; 13 bases line up with TRBD2. This CDR3 has 15 residues. Germline-derived CDR1 and CDR2 are SQVTM and ANQGSEA. The junction had 5 bases not matched to a gene; V was cut back by 5 bases and J by 3 bases. CDR3 in DNA: TGCAGCGTTCCTGGACTAGCGGGAGCAACAGATACGCAGTATTTT. It codes for CSVPGLAGATDTQYF.

The chain combines TRBV6-6 with TRBJ1-5, with a possible D match to TRBD1 (6 bases). With 4 bases removed from V and 2 bases from J, the gap between germline ends came to 9 bases. There are 14 residues in the CDR3. In germline, CDR1 is MNHNY, CDR2 SVGAGI (reference sequence). CDR3 protein: CASSLSGGNQPQHF. The CDR3 DNA reads as TGTGCCAGCAGTTTATCAGGGGGCAATCAGCCCCAGCATTTT.

The chain is built from TRBV7-8 and TRBJ2-3; 7 nucleotides agree with TRBD2. V was pared by 5 bases and J by 3 bases, with 8 bases of the junction left unmatched. The CDR3 has 15 residues. Germline V gene data show CDR1 as SGHVS and CDR2 as FQNEAQ. In DNA, the CDR3 is TGTGCCAGCAGCCCGAGGACTAGATCGACAGATACGCAGTATTTT. Protein sequence: CASSPRTRSTDTQYF. The complete variable domain, with remaining parts taken from reference TRBV7-8 and TRBJ2-3, reads GAGVSQSPRYKVAKRGQDVALRCDPISGHVSLFWYQQALGQGPEFLTYFQNEAQLDKSGLPSDRFFAERPEGSVSTLKIQRTQQEDSAVYLCASSPRTRSTDTQYFGPGTRLTVL.

The chain employs TRBV5-1 and TRBJ1-1; D call uncertain. Germline V CDR1 and CDR2: SGHRS, YFSETQ. This CDR3 contains 15 residues. V was pared by 1 base and J by 2 bases, with 12 bases between. This CDR3 reads CASSLTTAPNTEAFF. The CDR3 coding sequence is TGCGCCAGCAGCTTGACAACAGCCCCTAACACTGAAGCTTTCTTT.

The V gene is TRBV25-1, the J gene TRBJ1-3, with D perhaps TRBD1 (5 bases). This CDR3 has 14 amino acids. The germline V gene encodes CDR1 MGHDK and CDR2 SYGVNS. Trimming cost V 4 bases and J 0 bases, with 7 bases left between them. The CDR3 loop is CASSAQVSGNTIYF. The CDR3 bases are TGTGCCAGCAGTGCACAGGTCTCTGGAAACACCATATATTTT.